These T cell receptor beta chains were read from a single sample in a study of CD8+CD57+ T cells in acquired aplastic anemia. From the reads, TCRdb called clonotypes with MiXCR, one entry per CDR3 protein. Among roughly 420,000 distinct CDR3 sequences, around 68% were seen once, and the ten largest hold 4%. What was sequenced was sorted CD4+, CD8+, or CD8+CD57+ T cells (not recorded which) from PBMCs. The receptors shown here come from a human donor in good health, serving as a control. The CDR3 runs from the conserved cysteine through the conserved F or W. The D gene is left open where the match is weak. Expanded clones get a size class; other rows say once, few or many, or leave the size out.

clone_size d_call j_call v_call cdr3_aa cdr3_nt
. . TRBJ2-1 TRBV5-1 CASSLRQGREQFF TGCGCCAGCAGCTTACGGCAGGGCCGAGAGCAGTTCTTC
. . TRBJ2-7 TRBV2 CASSPAVGVLYF TGTGCCAGCAGCCCAGCGGTCGGGGTTTTGTACTTC
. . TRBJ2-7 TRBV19 CASNTRDGTYEQYF TGTGCCAGTAATACCAGGGACGGAACCTACGAGCAGTACTTC
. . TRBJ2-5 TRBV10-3 CAISESRDSGNTQYF TGTGCCATCAGTGAGTCGAGGGACTCCGGGAATACCCAGTACTTC
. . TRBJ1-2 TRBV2 CASRKGSGDDGYTF TGTGCCAGCAGAAAAGGGAGCGGGGATGATGGCTACACCTTC
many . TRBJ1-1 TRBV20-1 CSARLLGTEAFF TGCAGTGCTCGCCTTCTCGGCACTGAAGCTTTCTTT
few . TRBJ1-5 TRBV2 CASRQDSNQPQHF TGTGCCAGCAGACAGGATAGCAATCAGCCCCAGCATTTT
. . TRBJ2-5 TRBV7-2 CASSLGYGGETQHYF TGTGCCAGCAGCTTAGGGTACGGGGGCGAGACCCAGCACTACTTC
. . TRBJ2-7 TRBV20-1 CSARVGGGSHEQYF TGCAGTGCTAGAGTGGGGGGGGGCAGCCACGAGCAGTACTTC
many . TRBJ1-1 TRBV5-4 CASSFLKGNTEAFF TGTGCCAGCAGCTTTTTAAAAGGGAACACTGAAGCTTTCTTT
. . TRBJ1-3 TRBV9 CASSVSGSGITIYF TGTGCCAGCAGCGTATCCGGGTCCGGAATCACCATATATTTT
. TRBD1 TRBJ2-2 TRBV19 CASSSGTGNEELFF TGTGCCAGTAGTTCTGGGACAGGGAATGAGGAGCTGTTTTTT
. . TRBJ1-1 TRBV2 CASSVRGTGTEASF TGTGCCAGCAGCGTCAGAGGTACGGGGACTGAAGCATCCTTC
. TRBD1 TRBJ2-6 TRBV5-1 CASSWDRGADSGANVLTF TGCGCCAGCAGCTGGGACAGGGGGGCCGACTCTGGGGCCAACGTCCTGACTTTC
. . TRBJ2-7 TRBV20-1 CSALGQRASSYEQYF TGCAGTGCCCTGGGACAAAGAGCCTCCTCCTACGAGCAGTACTTC
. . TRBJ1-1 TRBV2 CASSRGQNTEAVF TGTGCCAGCAGTAGAGGGCAGAACACCGAAGCTGTCTTT
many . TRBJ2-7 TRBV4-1 CASSARTSNYEQYF TGCGCCAGCAGCGCCAGGACATCCAACTACGAGCAGTACTTC
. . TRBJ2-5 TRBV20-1 CSARRVGETQYF TGCAGTGCCCGAAGGGTCGGGGAGACCCAGTACTTC
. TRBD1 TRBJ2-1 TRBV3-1 CASSHGTGLGIVQFF TGTGCCAGCAGCCACGGGACAGGGCTTGGAATCGTGCAGTTCTTC
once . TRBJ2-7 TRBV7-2 CASSLAVGGQYEQYF TGTGCCAGCAGCTTAGCTGTCGGGGGGCAGTACGAGCAGTACTTC
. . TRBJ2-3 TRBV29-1 CSVASDGTDTQYF TGCAGCGTCGCCTCCGATGGCACAGATACGCAGTATTTT
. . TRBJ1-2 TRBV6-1 CASSGPAMNYGYTF TGTGCCAGCAGTGGGCCCGCCATGAACTATGGCTACACCTTC
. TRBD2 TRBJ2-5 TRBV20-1 CSADSGGGGETQYF TGCAGTGCCGATAGCGGGGGTGGAGGAGAGACCCAGTACTTC
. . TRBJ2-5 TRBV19 CASSINGTKETQYF TGTGCCAGTAGTATCAACGGGACGAAAGAGACCCAGTACTTC
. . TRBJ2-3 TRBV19 CASSASGAQGEQYF TGTGCCAGTAGCGCCTCGGGGGCGCAGGGCGAGCAGTATTTT
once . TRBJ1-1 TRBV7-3 CASSLFPYTEVYF TGTGCCAGCAGTTTATTTCCCTACACTGAAGTCTACTTT
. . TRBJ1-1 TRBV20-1 CSARRHLNTEAFF TGCAGTGCTAGGCGACACCTGAACACTGAAGCTTTCTTT
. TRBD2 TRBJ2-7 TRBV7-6 CASSALASGHEQYF TGCGCCAGCAGCGCACTAGCGTCGGGGCACGAGCAGTACTTC
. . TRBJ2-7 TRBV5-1 CASSLAQNYGYEQYF TGCGCCAGCAGCTTGGCACAGAACTATGGATACGAGCAGTACTTC
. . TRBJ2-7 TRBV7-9 CASSLGYADQDNQYF TGTGCCAGCAGCTTAGGGTATGCGGACCAAGACAACCAGTACTTC
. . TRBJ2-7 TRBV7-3 CGSSLTNWGQDNEQYF TGCGGCAGCAGCTTAACGAATTGGGGACAAGACAATGAGCAGTACTTC
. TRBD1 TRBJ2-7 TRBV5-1 CASSFVQGPYEQYF TGTGCCAGCAGTTTTGTACAGGGGCCCTACGAGCAGTACTTC
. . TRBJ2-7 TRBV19 CASRESGVYEQYF TGTGCCAGTAGAGAAAGCGGAGTCTACGAGCAGTACTTC
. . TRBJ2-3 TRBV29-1 CSVESGWGTDTQYF TGCAGCGTTGAATCCGGTTGGGGGACAGATACGCAGTATTTT
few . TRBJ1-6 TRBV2 CASRLTAWNSPLHF TGTGCCAGCAGACTGACTGCTTGGAATTCACCCCTCCACTTT
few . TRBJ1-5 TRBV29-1 CSSLIRETQHF TGCAGCTCATTGATCCGGGAGACCCAGCATTTT
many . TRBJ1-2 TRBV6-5 CASSYLGRGGYTF TGTGCCAGCAGTTACCTGGGGCGAGGTGGCTACACCTTC
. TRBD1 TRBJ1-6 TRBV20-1 CSARGTGDSPLHF TGCAGTGCTAGAGGGACAGGGGATTCACCCCTCCACTTT
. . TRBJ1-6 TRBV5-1 CASSRDANERQDYSPLHF TGCGCCAGCAGCAGAGACGCGAATGAAAGACAGGACTATTCACCCCTCCACTTT